Below, 10 T cell receptor beta chains from the same sample are listed, as sequenced in a study of T cell changes during pregnancy in multiple sclerosis. Clones were sequenced by immunoSEQ multiplex PCR, and TCRdb holds only the in-frame ones, with some missing. The sample holds some 66,000 clones, roughly 90% seen once. This specimen was CD8+ T cells from peripheral blood mononuclear cells, taken before pregnancy. All receptors come from a female donor with multiple sclerosis, enrolled in a pregnancy study.

This clone was recorded only once. The gene calls are TRBV9 and TRBJ2-1; TRBD2 matches 7 bases. Germline V gene lookup returns CDR1 SGDLS and CDR2 YYNGEE. J was trimmed by 0 bases and V by 7 bases; bases with no gene match: 7. The CDR3 contains 15 residues. The CDR3 coding sequence is TGTGCCAGCCAGAAGGGACTAAGCTCCTACAATGAGCAGTTCTTC. As protein: CASQKGLSSYNEQFF.

V usage is TRBV27 and J usage is TRBJ2-7; TRBD2 matches at 16 bases. V lost 4 bases to trimming and J lost 0 bases; unmatched junction nucleotides: 9. Germline lookup yields CDR1 MNHEY and CDR2 SMNVEV (reference sequence). The CDR3 has 19 amino acids. CDR3 DNA sequence: TGTGCCAGCAGTTCTCCGGGACTAGCGGGGGGGGTGAGCTCCTACGAGCAGTACTTC. Translated: CASSSPGLAGGVSSYEQYF.

This clone was picked up a small number of times. CDR3 nucleotide sequence: TGCGCCAGCAGCCTCGGACAGGGGATCAACGAGCAGTACTTC. Protein product: CASSLGQGINEQYF. The chain combines TRBV4-1 with TRBJ2-7; 9 bases are shared with TRBD1. Germline values: CDR1 MGHRA, CDR2 YSYEKL. V was pared by 4 bases and J by 5 bases, with 6 bases of the junction left unmatched. The CDR3 is made up of 14 amino acids.

The chain is built from TRBV5-4 and TRBJ1-1; D gene unclear. Between the trimmed V and J ends, which lost 3 bases and 4 bases, there was a span of 10 bases. The germline V gene has CDR1 SGHNT and CDR2 YYREEE (reference sequence). This CDR3 spans 13 amino acids. The CDR3, as DNA: TGTGCCAGCAGCTCGGGTCGGCCCACTGAAGCTTTCTTT. Translated: CASSSGRPTEAFF.

The gene calls are TRBV6-6 and TRBJ1-1; D uncertain. V lost 8 bases and J lost 4, with 11 bases in between. From germline, CDR1 is MNHNY and CDR2 SVGAGI (reference sequence). The CDR3 contains 12 residues. This CDR3 reads CASWQAGTEAFF. The CDR3 DNA reads TGTGCCAGCTGGCAGGCGGGCACTGAAGCTTTCTTT.

This clone was detected once. The genes are TRBV13 and TRBJ2-7, with D hard to call. Germline CDR1 reads PRHDT; CDR2 reads FYEKMQ (reference sequence). Between the trimmed V and J ends, which lost 8 bases and 4 bases, there was a span of 15 bases. The CDR3 totals 13 residues. CDR3: CASRAGSRYEQYF. The DNA for the CDR3 is TGTGCCAGCCGCGCCGGCTCGCGGTACGAGCAGTACTTC. The full variable domain, completed using reference TRBV13 and TRBJ2-7, is AAGVIQSPRHLIKEKRETATLKCYPIPRHDTVYWYQQGPGQDPQFLISFYEKMQSDKGSIPDRFSAQQFSDYHSELNMSSLELGDSALYFCASRAGSRYEQYFGPGTRLTVT.

The chain has TRBV7-3 and TRBJ2-7; 7 nucleotides agree with TRBD1. Germline-derived CDR1 and CDR2 are SGHTA and FQGTGA. CDR3 size: 15 residues. Losses at the gene ends were 5 bases for V and 3 bases for J; bases not matched to a gene: 10. The CDR3 spells CASSPTGQGDYEQYF. The CDR3 region has the DNA TGTGCCAGCAGCCCCACGGGGCAGGGGGACTACGAGCAGTACTTC.

The gene calls are TRBV6-6 and TRBJ1-6; weak D call: TRBD1 (6 bases). The germline V gene encodes CDR1 MNHNY and CDR2 SVGAGI (reference sequence). V was pared by 5 bases and J by 7 bases, with 12 bases between. This CDR3 region has 14 residues. CDR3 region: CASSNRERNSPLHF. The CDR3 DNA sequence: TGTGCCAGCAGTAACAGGGAAAGGAATTCACCCCTCCACTTT.

The rearrangement uses TRBV6-5 and TRBJ1-2; no firm D call. V was clipped by 6 bases and J by 1 base, with 9 bases between them. The CDR3 extends over 13 amino acids. The V gene's germline CDR1 is MNHEY and CDR2 SVGAGI. The CDR3 loop is CASSPGNNYGYTF. CDR3 DNA: TGTGCCAGCAGCCCCGGTAATAACTATGGCTACACCTTC.

The rearrangement links TRBV4-1 to TRBJ2-7, with 8 bases lining up with TRBD2. Per the germline V gene, CDR1 is MGHRA and CDR2 is YSYEKL. The CDR3 totals 16 residues. V gave up 0 bases and J gave up 1 base; unmatched junction bases: 5. CDR3 in amino acids: CASSQEVSGVSYEQYF. As DNA, the CDR3 is TGCGCCAGCAGCCAAGAGGTTAGCGGGGTGTCCTACGAGCAGTACTTC.